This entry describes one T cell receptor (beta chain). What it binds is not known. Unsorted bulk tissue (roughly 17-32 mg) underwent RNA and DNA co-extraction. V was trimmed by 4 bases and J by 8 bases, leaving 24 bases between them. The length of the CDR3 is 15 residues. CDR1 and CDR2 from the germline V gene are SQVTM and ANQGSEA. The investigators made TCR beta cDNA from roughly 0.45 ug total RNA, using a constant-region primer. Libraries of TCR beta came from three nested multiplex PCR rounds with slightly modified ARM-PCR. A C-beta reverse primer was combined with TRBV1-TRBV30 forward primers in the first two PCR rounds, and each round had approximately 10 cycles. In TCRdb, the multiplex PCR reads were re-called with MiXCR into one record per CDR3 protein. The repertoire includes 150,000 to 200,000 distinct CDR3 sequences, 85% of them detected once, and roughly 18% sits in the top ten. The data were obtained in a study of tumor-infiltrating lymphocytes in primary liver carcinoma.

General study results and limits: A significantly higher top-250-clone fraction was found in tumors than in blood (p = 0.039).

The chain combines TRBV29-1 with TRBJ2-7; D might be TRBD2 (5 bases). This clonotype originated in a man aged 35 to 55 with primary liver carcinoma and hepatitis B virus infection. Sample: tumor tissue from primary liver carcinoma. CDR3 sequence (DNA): TGCAGCGTTGCGAGTGGATGGGAGATGCCCAACAAGCAGTACTTC. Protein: CSVASGWEMPNKQYF.